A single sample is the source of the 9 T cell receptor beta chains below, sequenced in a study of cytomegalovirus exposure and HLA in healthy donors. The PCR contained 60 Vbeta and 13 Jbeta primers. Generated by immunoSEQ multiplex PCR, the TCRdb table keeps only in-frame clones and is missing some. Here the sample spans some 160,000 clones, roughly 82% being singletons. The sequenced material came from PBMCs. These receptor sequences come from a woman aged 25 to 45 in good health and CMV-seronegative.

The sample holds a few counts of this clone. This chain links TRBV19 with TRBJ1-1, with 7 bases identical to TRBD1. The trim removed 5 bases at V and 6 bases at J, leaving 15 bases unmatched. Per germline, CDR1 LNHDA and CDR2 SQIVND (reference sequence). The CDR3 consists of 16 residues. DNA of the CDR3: TGTGCCAGTAGTTTAAGACTGACAGGGAGAAAGCCTGAAGCTTTCTTT. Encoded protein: CASSLRLTGRKPEAFF.

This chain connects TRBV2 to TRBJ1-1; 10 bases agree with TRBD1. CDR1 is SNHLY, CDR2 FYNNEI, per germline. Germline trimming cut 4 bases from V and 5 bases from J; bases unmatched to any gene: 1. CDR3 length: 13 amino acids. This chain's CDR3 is CASSGDRGTEAFF. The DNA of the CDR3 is TGTGCCAGCAGTGGGGACAGGGGAACTGAAGCTTTCTTT.

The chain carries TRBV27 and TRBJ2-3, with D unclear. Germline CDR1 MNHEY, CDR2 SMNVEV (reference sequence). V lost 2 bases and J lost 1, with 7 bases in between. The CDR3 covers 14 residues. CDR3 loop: CASSLAAGTDTQYF. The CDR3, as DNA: TGTGCCAGCAGTTTAGCGGCCGGCACAGATACGCAGTATTTT.

The CDR3 spells CASSSSRQNEQYF. The CDR3 region has the DNA TGTGCCAGCAGTTCCTCAAGACAGAACGAGCAGTACTTC. The V call is TRBV2, the J call TRBJ2-7; D is perhaps TRBD1 (5 bases). From germline, CDR1 is SNHLY and CDR2 FYNNEI. The CDR3 has 13 residues. Trimming stripped 5 bases from V and 5 bases from J, with 13 bases between.

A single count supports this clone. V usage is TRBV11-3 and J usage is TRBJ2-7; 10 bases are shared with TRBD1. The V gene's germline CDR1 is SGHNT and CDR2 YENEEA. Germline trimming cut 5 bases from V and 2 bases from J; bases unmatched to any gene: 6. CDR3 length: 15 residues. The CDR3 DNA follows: TGTGCCAGCAGCAAAGCCGGGACAGGGGCCTACGAGCAGTACTTC. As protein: CASSKAGTGAYEQYF.

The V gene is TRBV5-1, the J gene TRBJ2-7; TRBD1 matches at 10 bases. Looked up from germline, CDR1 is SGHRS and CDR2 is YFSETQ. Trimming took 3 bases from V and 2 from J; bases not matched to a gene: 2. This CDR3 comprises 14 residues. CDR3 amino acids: CASSSGTGAYEQYF. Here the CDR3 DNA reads TGCGCCAGCAGCTCCGGGACAGGGGCCTACGAGCAGTACTTC.

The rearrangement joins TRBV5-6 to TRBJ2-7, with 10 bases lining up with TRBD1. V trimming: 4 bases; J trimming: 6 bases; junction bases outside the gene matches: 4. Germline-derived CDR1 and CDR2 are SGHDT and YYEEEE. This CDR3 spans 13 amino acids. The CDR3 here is CASSAWTGGEQYF. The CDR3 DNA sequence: TGTGCCAGCAGCGCGTGGACAGGGGGCGAGCAGTACTTC.

CDR3 residues: CASSRGQGSHYGYTF. As DNA, the CDR3 is TGTGCCAGTAGTAGGGGACAGGGAAGTCACTATGGCTACACCTTC. The rearrangement uses TRBV19 and TRBJ1-2, with 9 bases identical to TRBD1. This CDR3 region has 15 residues. With 4 bases clipped from V and 3 bases from J, the junction kept 6 bases outside the gene matches. CDR1 LNHDA and CDR2 SQIVND come from the germline V gene (reference sequence).

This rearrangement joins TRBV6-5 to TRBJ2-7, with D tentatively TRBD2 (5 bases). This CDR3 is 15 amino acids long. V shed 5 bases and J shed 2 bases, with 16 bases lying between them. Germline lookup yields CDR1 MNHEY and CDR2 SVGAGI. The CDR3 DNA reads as TGTGCCAGCAGTCCTCAGGCTAGCAGTCCCTACGAGCAGTACTTC. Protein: CASSPQASSPYEQYF.